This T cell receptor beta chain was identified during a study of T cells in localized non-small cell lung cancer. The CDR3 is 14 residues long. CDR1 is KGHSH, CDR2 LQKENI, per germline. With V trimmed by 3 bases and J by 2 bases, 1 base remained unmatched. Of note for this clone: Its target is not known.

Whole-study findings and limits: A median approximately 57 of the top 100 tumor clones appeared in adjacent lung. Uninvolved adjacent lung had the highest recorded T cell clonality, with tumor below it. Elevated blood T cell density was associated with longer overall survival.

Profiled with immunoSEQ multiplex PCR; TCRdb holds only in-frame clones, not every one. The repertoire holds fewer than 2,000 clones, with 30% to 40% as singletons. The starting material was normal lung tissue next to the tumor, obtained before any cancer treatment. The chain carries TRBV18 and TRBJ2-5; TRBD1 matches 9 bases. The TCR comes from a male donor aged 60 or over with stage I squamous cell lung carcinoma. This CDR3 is CASSPTGGQETQYF. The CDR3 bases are TGTGCCAGCTCACCGACAGGGGGGCAAGAGACCCAGTACTTC. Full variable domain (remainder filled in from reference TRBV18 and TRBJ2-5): NAGVMQNPRHLVRRRGQEARLRCSPMKGHSHVYWYRQLPEEGLKFMVYLQKENIIDESGMPKERFSAEFPKEGPSILRIQQVVRGDSAAYFCASSPTGGQETQYFGPGTRLLVL.